This entry features one T cell receptor beta chain sequence. The antigen is not known. The data were obtained in a study of cytomegalovirus exposure and HLA in healthy donors. The primer mix had 60 Vbeta and 13 Jbeta primers. TCRdb keeps only in-frame clones here, not all; method: immunoSEQ multiplex PCR. The data contain 100,000 to 150,000 clones, 82% of them singletons. General study results and limits: Earlier analysis looked at TCR beta V segments, and most were productive about 87% or about 30% of the time.

This CDR3 has 18 amino acids. Germline loops: CDR1 MDHEN, CDR2 SYDVKM. Losses at the gene ends were 6 bases for V and 2 bases for J; bases not matched to a gene: 16. The sequenced sample was PBMCs. The TCR comes from a woman aged 45-60 years in good health and CMV-seropositive. The rearrangement joins TRBV28 to TRBJ1-5; 7 nucleotides align to TRBD1. The CDR3 loop reads CASRLTYARGPGNQPQHF. The CDR3 DNA follows: TGTGCCAGCAGACTCACTTATGCGAGGGGGCCTGGCAATCAGCCCCAGCATTTT.